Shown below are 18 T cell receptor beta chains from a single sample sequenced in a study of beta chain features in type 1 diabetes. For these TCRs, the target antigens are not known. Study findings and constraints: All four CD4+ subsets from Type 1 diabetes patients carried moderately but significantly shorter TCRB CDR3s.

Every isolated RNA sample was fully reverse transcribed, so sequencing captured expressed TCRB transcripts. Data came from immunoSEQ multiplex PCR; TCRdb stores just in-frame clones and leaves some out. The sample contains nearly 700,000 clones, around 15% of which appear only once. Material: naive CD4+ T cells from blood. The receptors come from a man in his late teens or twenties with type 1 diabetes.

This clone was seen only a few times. Written as DNA, the CDR3 is TGTGCCTGGAGTGCCCCTAAGAGAACCTACAATGAGCAGTTCTTC. Translating gives CAWSAPKRTYNEQFF. The V and J genes are TRBV30 and TRBJ2-1; D unresolved. This CDR3 is 15 amino acids long. V lost 1 base, J lost 2 bases, and 12 bases lay in between. Germline CDR1 is GTSNPN and CDR2 is SVGIG (reference sequence).

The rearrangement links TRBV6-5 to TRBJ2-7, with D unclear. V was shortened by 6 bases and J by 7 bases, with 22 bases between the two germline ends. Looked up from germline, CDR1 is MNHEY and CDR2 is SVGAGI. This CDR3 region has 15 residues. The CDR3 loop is CASRRNSLGFGEQYF. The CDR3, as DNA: TGTGCCAGCAGACGAAACAGCCTAGGATTTGGGGAGCAGTACTTC.

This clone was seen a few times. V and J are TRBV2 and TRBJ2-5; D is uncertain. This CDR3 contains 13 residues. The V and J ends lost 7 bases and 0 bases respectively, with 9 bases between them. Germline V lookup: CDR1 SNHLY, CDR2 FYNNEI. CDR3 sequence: CASNWVYQETQYF. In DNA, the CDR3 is TGTGCCAGCAACTGGGTCTACCAAGAGACCCAGTACTTC.

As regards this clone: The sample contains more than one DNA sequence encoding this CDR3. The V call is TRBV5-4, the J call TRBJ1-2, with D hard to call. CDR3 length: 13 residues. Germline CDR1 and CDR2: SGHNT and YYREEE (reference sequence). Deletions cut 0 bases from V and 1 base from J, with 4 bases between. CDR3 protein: CASSLAGNYGYTF. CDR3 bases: TGTGCCAGCAGCTTGGCCGGTAACTATGGCTACACCTTC. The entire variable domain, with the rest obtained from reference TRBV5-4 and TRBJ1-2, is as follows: ETGVTQSPTHLIKTRGQQVTLRCSSQSGHNTVSWYQQALGQGPQFIFQYYREEENGRGNFPPRFSGLQFPNYSSELNVNALELDDSALYLCASSLAGNYGYTFGSGTRLTVV.

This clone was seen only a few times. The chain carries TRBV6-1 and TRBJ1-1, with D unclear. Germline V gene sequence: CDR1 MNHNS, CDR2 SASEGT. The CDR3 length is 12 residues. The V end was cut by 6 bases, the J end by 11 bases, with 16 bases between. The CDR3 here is CASSASRARAFF. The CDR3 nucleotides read TGTGCCAGCAGCGCGTCGAGGGCGCGGGCTTTCTTT.

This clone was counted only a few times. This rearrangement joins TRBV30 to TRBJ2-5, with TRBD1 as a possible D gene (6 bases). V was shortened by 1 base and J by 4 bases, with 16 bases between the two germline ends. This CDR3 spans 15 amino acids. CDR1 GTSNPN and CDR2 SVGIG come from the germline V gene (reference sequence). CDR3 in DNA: TGTGCCTGGAGTGGACAGGCCCCAAGTCGAGAGACCCAGTACTTC. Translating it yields CAWSGQAPSRETQYF.

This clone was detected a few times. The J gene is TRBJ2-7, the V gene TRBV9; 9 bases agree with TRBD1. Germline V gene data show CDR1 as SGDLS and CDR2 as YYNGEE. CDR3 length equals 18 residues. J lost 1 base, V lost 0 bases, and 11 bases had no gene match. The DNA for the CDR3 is TGTGCCAGCAGCGTAGGAGGGACAGGGAGGGACATTTCCTACGAGCAGTACTTC. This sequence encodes CASSVGGTGRDISYEQYF.

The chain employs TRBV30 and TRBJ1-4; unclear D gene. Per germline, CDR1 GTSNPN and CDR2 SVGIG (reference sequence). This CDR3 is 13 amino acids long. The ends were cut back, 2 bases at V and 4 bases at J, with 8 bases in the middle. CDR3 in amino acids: CAWSKQINEKLFF. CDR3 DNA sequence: TGTGCCTGGAGTAAACAGATTAATGAAAAACTGTTTTTT.

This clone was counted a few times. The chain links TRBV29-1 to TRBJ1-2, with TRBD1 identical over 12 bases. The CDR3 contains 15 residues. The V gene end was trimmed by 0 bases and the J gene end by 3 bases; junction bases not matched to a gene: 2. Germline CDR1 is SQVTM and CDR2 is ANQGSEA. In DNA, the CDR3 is TGCAGCGTTGAAGACGGGACAGGGGGCGACTATGGCTACACCTTC. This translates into CSVEDGTGGDYGYTF.

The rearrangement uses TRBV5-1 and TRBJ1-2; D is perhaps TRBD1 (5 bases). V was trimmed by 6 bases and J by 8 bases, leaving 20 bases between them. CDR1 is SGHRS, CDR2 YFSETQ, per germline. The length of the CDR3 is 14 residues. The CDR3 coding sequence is TGCGCCAGCACCGACTCCGGGTCCTCAGGGGGCTACACCTTC. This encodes CASTDSGSSGGYTF.

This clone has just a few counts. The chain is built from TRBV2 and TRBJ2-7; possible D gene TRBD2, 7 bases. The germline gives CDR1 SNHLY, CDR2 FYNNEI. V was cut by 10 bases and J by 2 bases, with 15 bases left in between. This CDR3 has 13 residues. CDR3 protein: CAIKAGQPYEQYF. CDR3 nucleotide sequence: TGTGCCATCAAAGCGGGACAACCCTACGAGCAGTACTTC.

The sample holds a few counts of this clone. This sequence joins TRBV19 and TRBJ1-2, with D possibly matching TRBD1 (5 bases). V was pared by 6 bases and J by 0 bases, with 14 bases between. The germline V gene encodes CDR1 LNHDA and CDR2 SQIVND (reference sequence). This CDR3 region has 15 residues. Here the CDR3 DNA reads TGTGCCAGTAGCCCAAACAGGCTTACTAACTATGGCTACACCTTC. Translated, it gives CASSPNRLTNYGYTF. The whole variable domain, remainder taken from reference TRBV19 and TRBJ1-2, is DGGITQSPKYLFRKEGQNVTLSCEQNLNHDAMYWYRQDPGQGLRLIYYSQIVNDFQKGDIAEGYSVSREKKESFPLTVTSAQKNPTAFYLCASSPNRLTNYGYTFGSGTRLTVV.

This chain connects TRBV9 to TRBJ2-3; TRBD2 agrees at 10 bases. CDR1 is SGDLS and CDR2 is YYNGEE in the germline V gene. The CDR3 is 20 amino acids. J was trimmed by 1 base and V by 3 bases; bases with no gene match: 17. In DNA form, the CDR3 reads TGTGCCAGCAGCGCCCCGTTCCTAGCGGGGGCCCCTACACGCACAGATACGCAGTATTTT. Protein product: CASSAPFLAGAPTRTDTQYF. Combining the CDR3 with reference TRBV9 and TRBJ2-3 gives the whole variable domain DSGVTQTPKHLITATGQRVTLRCSPRSGDLSVYWYQQSLDQGLQFLIQYYNGEERAKGNILERFSAQQFPDLHSELNLSSLELGDSALYFCASSAPFLAGAPTRTDTQYFGPGTRLTVL.

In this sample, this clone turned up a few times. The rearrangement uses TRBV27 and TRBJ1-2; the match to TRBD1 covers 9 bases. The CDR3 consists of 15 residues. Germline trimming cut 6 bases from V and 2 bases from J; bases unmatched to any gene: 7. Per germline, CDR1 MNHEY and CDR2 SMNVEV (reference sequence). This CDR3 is CASRRTGAMNYGYTF. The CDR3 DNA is TGTGCCAGCAGAAGGACAGGGGCTATGAACTATGGCTACACCTTC.

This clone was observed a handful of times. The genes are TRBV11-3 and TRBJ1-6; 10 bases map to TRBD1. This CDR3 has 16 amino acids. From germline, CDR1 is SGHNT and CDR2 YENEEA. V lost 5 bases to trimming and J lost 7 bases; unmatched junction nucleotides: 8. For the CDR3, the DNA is TGTGCCAGCAGCCCGCGACAGGGGGCAGGGAATTCACCCCTCCACTTT. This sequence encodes CASSPRQGAGNSPLHF.

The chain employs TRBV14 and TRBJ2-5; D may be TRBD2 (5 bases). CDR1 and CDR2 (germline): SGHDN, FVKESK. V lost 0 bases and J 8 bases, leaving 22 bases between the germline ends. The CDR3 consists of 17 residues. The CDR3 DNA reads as TGTGCCAGCAGCCAAGACCCCCCCAGACCCGGGGTCGGCACCCAGTACTTC. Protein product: CASSQDPPRPGVGTQYF.

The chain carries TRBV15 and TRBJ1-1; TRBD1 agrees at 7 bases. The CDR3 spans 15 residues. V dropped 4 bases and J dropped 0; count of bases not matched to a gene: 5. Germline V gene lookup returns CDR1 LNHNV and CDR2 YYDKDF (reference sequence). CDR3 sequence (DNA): TGTGCCACCAGCAACCCGGGACAGTTGAACACTGAAGCTTTCTTT. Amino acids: CATSNPGQLNTEAFF.

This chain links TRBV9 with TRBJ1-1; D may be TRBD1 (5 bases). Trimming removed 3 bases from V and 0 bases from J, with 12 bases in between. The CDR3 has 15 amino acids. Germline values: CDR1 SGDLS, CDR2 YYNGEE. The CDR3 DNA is TGTGCCAGCAGCGCTTGGGACGGTGTGAACACTGAAGCTTTCTTT. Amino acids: CASSAWDGVNTEAFF.